Shown below are 8 T cell receptor beta chains from a single sample sequenced in a study of shared clonotypes between healthy human individuals. TCRdb's copy holds only in-frame clones and misses some; the assay was immunoSEQ multiplex PCR. Of around 700,000 clones listed, about 78% were seen once; the top ten hold about 2%. The sequenced sample was memory CD4+ T cells sorted from blood. Subset: CD45RA-negative fraction. Receptors were obtained from a woman in her 30s in good health.

The rearrangement joins TRBV28 to TRBJ1-2; 7 bases match TRBD1. The ends lost 3 bases at V and 0 bases at J; junction bases unmatched: 7. Germline CDR1 and CDR2: MDHEN and SYDVKM. The CDR3 sequence is 16 residues long. CDR3 region: CASSFSFGTANYGYTF. The DNA for the CDR3 is TGTGCCAGCAGTTTCAGTTTCGGGACAGCTAACTATGGCTACACCTTC.

The chain employs TRBV19 and TRBJ1-3; the match to TRBD1 covers 9 bases. The ends lost 7 bases at V and 2 bases at J; junction bases unmatched: 9. This CDR3 is 16 amino acids long. Per the germline V gene, CDR1 is LNHDA and CDR2 is SQIVND (reference sequence). CDR3 nucleotide sequence: TGTGCCAGTACCCTGACAGGGGGAGAGGCTGGAAACACCATATATTTT. This encodes CASTLTGGEAGNTIYF. The full variable domain, completed using reference TRBV19 and TRBJ1-3, is DGGITQSPKYLFRKEGQNVTLSCEQNLNHDAMYWYRQDPGQGLRLIYYSQIVNDFQKGDIAEGYSVSREKKESFPLTVTSAQKNPTAFYLCASTLTGGEAGNTIYFGEGSWLTVV.

CDR3 in amino acids: CASSRGQDNTGELFF. CDR3 nucleotides: TGTGCCAGCAGCCGGGGTCAGGACAACACCGGGGAGCTGTTTTTT. V usage is TRBV11-2 and J usage is TRBJ2-2; D might be TRBD2 (5 bases). Germline-derived CDR1 and CDR2 are SGHAT and FQNNGV. The CDR3 is made up of 15 amino acids. Trimming cost V 5 bases and J 2 bases, with 12 bases left between them.

This clone was picked up a small number of times. V and J are TRBV5-1 and TRBJ2-5, with D perhaps matching TRBD1 (6 bases). V was cut by 7 bases and J by 5 bases, with 21 bases left in between. This CDR3 spans 15 amino acids. Germline V CDR1 and CDR2: SGHRS, YFSETQ. CDR3 coding DNA: TGCGCCAGCGGGCCTGGGCAGGGGATGTTCGAGACCCAGTACTTC. As protein: CASGPGQGMFETQYF.

The chain has TRBV28 and TRBJ2-7; perhaps TRBD2 as D (5 bases). Trimming removed 3 bases from V and 1 base from J, with 16 bases in between. Looked up from germline, CDR1 is MDHEN and CDR2 is SYDVKM. This CDR3 region has 16 residues. The CDR3: CASSFPLGGSSYEQYF. CDR3 coding DNA: TGTGCCAGCAGTTTTCCTCTCGGAGGTTCTTCCTACGAGCAGTACTTC.

V and J are TRBV19 and TRBJ2-5; tentative D call: TRBD1 (6 bases). The J call may be mistaken, given a closer DNA end match to TRBJ2-7. The V gene's germline CDR1 is LNHDA and CDR2 SQIVND (reference sequence). The CDR3 runs 16 residues. The DNA for the CDR3 is TGTGCCAGTAGCCCGGACAGACCCTTCAGCTCCTACGAGCAGTACTTC. Amino acids: CASSPDRPFSSYEQYF.

The chain couples TRBV7-8 to TRBJ2-2; 13 positions match TRBD2. Germline-derived CDR1 and CDR2 are SGHVS and FQNEAQ. The CDR3 runs to 17 residues. V was pared by 2 bases and J by 7 bases, with 7 bases of the junction left unmatched. CDR3 bases: TGTGCCAGCAGCTTACCGGGACTAGCGGGACTGGGCGGGGAGCTGTTTTTT. Its translation is CASSLPGLAGLGGELFF. Combining the CDR3 with reference TRBV7-8 and TRBJ2-2 gives the whole variable domain GAGVSQSPRYKVAKRGQDVALRCDPISGHVSLFWYQQALGQGPEFLTYFQNEAQLDKSGLPSDRFFAERPEGSVSTLKIQRTQQEDSAVYLCASSLPGLAGLGGELFFGEGSRLTVL.

The chain couples TRBV5-6 to TRBJ1-3, with TRBD1 as a possible D gene (6 bases). Germline assignment: CDR1 SGHDT and CDR2 YYEEEE. CDR3 length: 16 residues. Trimming removed 4 bases at V and 0 bases at J, with 14 bases between. The CDR3 loop reads CASSLPDRHSGNTIYF. The CDR3 nucleotides are TGTGCCAGCAGCCTACCGGACAGACACTCTGGAAACACCATATATTTT.